These T cell receptor beta chains were read from a single sample in a study of T cell responses to AZD1222 COVID-19 vaccine. The assay was immunoSEQ multiplex PCR, and TCRdb's table has in-frame clones only and misses some. The data show over 85,000 clones, 81% seen once. The sequencing here drew on peripheral blood, taken on day 0 of AZD1222 vaccination. Receptors originate from an adult in good health. Each CDR3 is given with its conserved first and last residue. The D gene is left open where the match is weak. The listing skips clone size in some rows; elsewhere it reads once, few, many or a size class.

abundance: .
v_gene: TRBV5-5
d_gene: .
j_gene: TRBJ1-2
CDR3aa: CASSIRDTLYGYTF

abundance: .
v_gene: TRBV11-2
d_gene: TRBD1
j_gene: TRBJ1-2
CDR3aa: CASSQTGSNYGYTF

abundance: .
v_gene: TRBV15
d_gene: .
j_gene: TRBJ1-5
CDR3aa: CATSRVRNSNQPQHF

abundance: .
v_gene: TRBV19
d_gene: .
j_gene: TRBJ2-1
CDR3aa: CASSTPSASAYNEQFF

abundance: .
v_gene: TRBV7-2
d_gene: .
j_gene: TRBJ2-3
CDR3aa: CASSQTLRVLGTDTQYF

abundance: once
v_gene: TRBV5-4
d_gene: TRBD2
j_gene: TRBJ2-1
CDR3aa: CASSLDLAGGNEQFF

abundance: .
v_gene: TRBV3-1/TRBV3-2
d_gene: .
j_gene: TRBJ1-1
CDR3aa: CASSQELAIRQNTEAFF

abundance: few
v_gene: TRBV4-1
d_gene: .
j_gene: TRBJ1-1
CDR3aa: CASRKAGAEAFF

abundance: .
v_gene: TRBV7-2
d_gene: .
j_gene: TRBJ1-2
CDR3aa: CASSSARGGGSYGYTF

abundance: .
v_gene: TRBV7-8
d_gene: .
j_gene: TRBJ1-3
CDR3aa: CASSLGAGSGNTIYF

abundance: once
v_gene: TRBV14
d_gene: TRBD2
j_gene: TRBJ2-3
CDR3aa: CASSHSGRRRDTQYF

abundance: .
v_gene: TRBV18
d_gene: TRBD1
j_gene: TRBJ1-3
CDR3aa: CASSKDRAGNTIYF

abundance: .
v_gene: TRBV19
d_gene: TRBD1
j_gene: TRBJ1-5
CDR3aa: CASSIRDSPSRPQHF

abundance: few
v_gene: TRBV12-3/TRBV12-4
d_gene: .
j_gene: TRBJ1-6
CDR3aa: CASTHGNSPLHF

abundance: .
v_gene: TRBV7-9
d_gene: TRBD1
j_gene: TRBJ1-1
CDR3aa: CASSLAGQLENTEAFF

abundance: .
v_gene: TRBV5-8
d_gene: TRBD1
j_gene: TRBJ2-6
CDR3aa: CASRWTGRSGANVLTF

abundance: .
v_gene: TRBV5-1
d_gene: TRBD2
j_gene: TRBJ2-3
CDR3aa: CASSRGLAGDKDTQYF

abundance: .
v_gene: TRBV6-5
d_gene: .
j_gene: TRBJ1-2
CDR3aa: CASRGDYGYTF

abundance: once
v_gene: TRBV19
d_gene: .
j_gene: TRBJ2-7
CDR3aa: CASSPGQLYEQYF